What follows are 7 T cell receptor beta chains derived from one specimen sequenced in a study of T cells in localized non-small cell lung cancer (TCRdb year 2020). The library was built by means of the immunoSEQ multiplex PCR assay. TCRdb retrieved this table from immuneACCESS and kept in-frame rearrangements only. Not all clones are present; in checked studies, unresolved V genes account for under half, and no reason is known for the remainder. This sample holds tens of thousands of clones; roughly 89% were observed only once. Around 16% of the sample lies in the top ten. Here the sequenced sample was peripheral blood, taken before any cancer treatment. These receptor sequences come from a man aged 40 to 75 with stage I squamous cell lung carcinoma.

The chain links TRBV6-1 to TRBJ1-5; 12 bases align to TRBD1. Losses at the gene ends were 11 bases for V and 6 bases for J; bases not matched to a gene: 11. The length of the CDR3 is 15 residues. Germline CDR1 is MNHNS and CDR2 is SASEGT. The CDR3 DNA reads as TGTGCCGGCCATCCCGGGACAGGGGGCGGTCAGCCCCAGCATTTT. Its protein is CAGHPGTGGGQPQHF.

The chain recombines TRBV11-2 with TRBJ1-1; 9 bases match TRBD1. With V trimmed by 3 bases and J by 7 bases, 6 bases remained unmatched. Germline CDR1 and CDR2: SGHAT and FQNNGV. The CDR3 extends over 14 amino acids. CDR3 sequence reads: CASSFNRGQVEAFF. The CDR3 bases are TGTGCCAGCAGCTTCAACAGGGGGCAAGTTGAAGCTTTCTTT.

CDR3 bases: TGTGCCAGCAGTGAGACGGGTTCCTATGGCTACACCTTC. Encoded protein: CASSETGSYGYTF. The chain links TRBV6-1 to TRBJ1-2; D unresolved. Germline V gene sequence: CDR1 MNHNS, CDR2 SASEGT. The CDR3 has 13 residues. V was trimmed by 3 bases and J by 4 bases, leaving 9 bases between them.

The chain recombines TRBV5-1 with TRBJ1-4, with TRBD1 identical over 8 bases. CDR3 length: 15 residues. Losses at the gene ends were 4 bases for V and 3 bases for J; bases not matched to a gene: 5. CDR1 and CDR2 (germline): SGHRS, YFSETQ. The CDR3 loop reads CASSRDRGANEKLFF. Here the CDR3 DNA reads TGCGCCAGCAGCCGAGACAGGGGTGCTAATGAAAAACTGTTTTTT.

The V gene is TRBV5-1, the J gene TRBJ2-5; TRBD2 agrees at 12 bases. The CDR3 runs to 17 residues. CDR1 SGHRS and CDR2 YFSETQ come from the germline V gene. The junction had 5 bases not matched to a gene; V was cut back by 2 bases and J by 0 bases. The CDR3, as DNA: TGCGCCAGCAGCTTCGGACTAGCGGGGCAGTACCAAGAGACCCAGTACTTC. Encoded protein: CASSFGLAGQYQETQYF.

The J gene is TRBJ2-5, the V gene TRBV5-6; a possible D gene is TRBD1 (5 bases). This CDR3 spans 18 amino acids. Germline-derived CDR1 and CDR2 are SGHDT and YYEEEE. The V end lost 2 bases, the J end lost 5 bases, and 25 bases lay between the germline ends. CDR3 nucleotides: TGTGCCAGCAGCTTATCCCCAGTGGGCGGTGGGGCCCGGGAGACCCAGTACTTC. It specifies CASSLSPVGGGARETQYF.

This clone was detected only once. V and J are TRBV10-3 and TRBJ2-3; D call uncertain. The CDR3 contains 14 residues. V was trimmed by 3 bases and J by 2 bases, leaving 9 bases between them. Germline CDR1 and CDR2: ENHRY and SYGVKD. The CDR3 DNA follows: TGTGCCATCAGTGACCTAACTAACACAGATACGCAGTATTTT. Encoded protein: CAISDLTNTDTQYF.